This passage covers 13 T cell receptor beta chains from one sample sequenced in a study of blood T cells in healthy people across ages. The use of a sample-barcoded 5' primer and a J-beta primer mix characterized a second PCR of roughly 7 to 11 cycles. MiXCR, run by TCRdb on the 5' RACE reads, gives a single entry per CDR3 protein. The data contain 1.5 million to 2 million distinct CDR3 sequences, around 50% of them singletons. The specimen sequenced was blood. All receptors derive from a woman between 40 and 50 years old in good health.

The chain carries TRBV21-1 and TRBJ2-1; TRBD1 is the table's D call, not checked against the DNA. TRBV21-1 is a listed pseudogene. The length of the CDR3 is 16 residues. CDR3 amino acids: CASSRIGQGDPNEQFF. As DNA, the CDR3 is TGTGCCAGCAGCCGTATAGGACAGGGGGACCCCAATGAGCAGTTCTTC.

The chain recombines TRBV28 with TRBJ1-2; 7 bases agree with TRBD1. This CDR3 region has 13 residues. Trimming removed 7 bases from V and 4 bases from J; junction bases left unmatched: 6. The germline V gene has CDR1 MDHEN and CDR2 SYDVKM. CDR3 coding DNA: TGTGCCAGCACCGGACAGGCTGCCTATGGCTACACCTTC. This gives the protein CASTGQAAYGYTF.

Concerning this clonotype: With a much larger clone just one base away, this may be a read error. V is TRBV3-1 and J is TRBJ2-5, with unresolved D. There are 15 residues in the CDR3. Germline V gene lookup returns CDR1 LGHDT and CDR2 YNNKEL (reference sequence). V lost 3 bases to trimming and J lost 11 bases, with 22 bases between them. The CDR3 nucleotides are TGTGCCAGCAGCCAGGGAATTGGGCCCCGGAATGAGCAGTACTTC. Translating gives CASSQGIGPRNEQYF.

J is TRBJ2-7 and V is TRBV10-3; possibly TRBD1 for D (6 bases). The germline CDR1 and CDR2 sequences are ENHRY and SYGVKD. V gave up 7 bases and J gave up 4 bases, with 14 bases separating them. This CDR3 comprises 13 residues. In DNA, the CDR3 is TGTGCCATCAACCCGGGACATTCGTACGAGCAGTACTTC. This translates into CAINPGHSYEQYF.

This chain connects TRBV12-3 or TRBV12-4 to TRBJ1-2; 7 nucleotides agree with TRBD1. V dropped 5 bases and J dropped 5; count of bases not matched to a gene: 11. The CDR3 has 15 residues. As DNA, the CDR3 is TGTGCCAGCAGTCGGGTCCGTTCACAGGGGTATGGCTACACCTTC. Its translation is CASSRVRSQGYGYTF.

The table lists this clonotype with a few counts. DNA of the CDR3: TGCGCCAGCAGTGCATGGACAGGGGTTAACTACGAGCAGTACTTC. This sequence encodes CASSAWTGVNYEQYF. The rearrangement joins TRBV10-2 to TRBJ2-5; 9 nucleotides line up with TRBD1. The J call may be mistaken, given a closer DNA end match to TRBJ2-7. This CDR3 comprises 15 residues. Germline lookup yields CDR1 WSHSY and CDR2 SAAADI.

As concerns this clonotype: Mismatch with germline at one junction end may stem from a read error. This chain joins TRBV11-3 and TRBJ2-1, with 9 bases that match TRBD1. Germline lookup yields CDR1 SGHNT and CDR2 YENEEA. CDR3 length: 14 residues. CDR3 in amino acids: CTSSLGTGSNEQFF. CDR3 nucleotide sequence: TGTACCAGCAGCTTGGGGACAGGGTCCAATGAGCAGTTCTTC.

The DNA for the CDR3 is TGTGCCAGCAGCTTAGCAGGGGAGACGAACACTGAAGCTTTCTTT. Translated: CASSLAGETNTEAFF. This rearrangement joins TRBV7-3 to TRBJ1-1; D may be TRBD1 (6 bases). Germline V gene sequence: CDR1 SGHTA, CDR2 FQGTGA. V lost 2 bases and J lost 1, with 11 bases in between. The CDR3 loop spans 15 amino acids.

This clonotype has only a few counts. V gene TRBV29-1 combines with J gene TRBJ2-3; 11 bases line up with TRBD2. J was trimmed by 0 bases and V by 5 bases; bases with no gene match: 13. The CDR3 has 18 residues. Germline CDR1 SQVTM, CDR2 ANQGSEA. CDR3 loop: CSVTRPWIAGGSTDTQYF. The CDR3 DNA is TGCAGCGTTACACGCCCGTGGATAGCGGGGGGGAGCACAGATACGCAGTATTTT.

This clonotype was counted only a few times. The rearrangement uses TRBV11-2 and TRBJ1-2, with D perhaps matching TRBD1 (6 bases). The CDR3 runs 15 residues. V lost 0 bases and J lost 4, with 12 bases in between. Germline lookup yields CDR1 SGHAT and CDR2 FQNNGV. The CDR3 nucleotides are TGTGCCAGCAGCTTAGATGGTCAGGGGAGCTATGGCTACACCTTC. This sequence encodes CASSLDGQGSYGYTF.

J is TRBJ2-1 and V is TRBV5-1; D might be TRBD2 (7 bases). The V and J ends lost 3 bases and 7 bases respectively, with 17 bases between them. Germline lookup yields CDR1 SGHRS and CDR2 YFSETQ. The CDR3 has 15 amino acids. CDR3 DNA: TGCGCCAGCAGCTGGGGGGACGGGGGGCCGAATGAGCAGTTCTTC. It is translated as CASSWGDGGPNEQFF.

CDR3 sequence: CSARDPRLYEQYF. DNA for the CDR3: TGCAGTGCTAGAGATCCGAGGCTTTACGAGCAGTACTTC. V is TRBV20-1 and J is TRBJ2-7; no reliable D call. Germline V gives CDR1 DFQATT, CDR2 SNEGSKA (reference sequence). The CDR3 sequence is 13 residues long. Deletions cut 0 bases from V and 4 bases from J, with 10 bases between.

V gene TRBV6-2 or TRBV6-3 combines with J gene TRBJ2-7, with 11 nucleotides matching TRBD2. The J call may be in error: the DNA end matches TRBJ2-5 better. Germline CDR1 and CDR2: MNHEY and SVGEGT. The CDR3 contains 18 residues. The CDR3 DNA reads TGTGCCAGCAGTCCCGTTCAACCGGGACTAGCGGTCCAAGAGACCCAGTACTTC. Amino acids: CASSPVQPGLAVQETQYF.